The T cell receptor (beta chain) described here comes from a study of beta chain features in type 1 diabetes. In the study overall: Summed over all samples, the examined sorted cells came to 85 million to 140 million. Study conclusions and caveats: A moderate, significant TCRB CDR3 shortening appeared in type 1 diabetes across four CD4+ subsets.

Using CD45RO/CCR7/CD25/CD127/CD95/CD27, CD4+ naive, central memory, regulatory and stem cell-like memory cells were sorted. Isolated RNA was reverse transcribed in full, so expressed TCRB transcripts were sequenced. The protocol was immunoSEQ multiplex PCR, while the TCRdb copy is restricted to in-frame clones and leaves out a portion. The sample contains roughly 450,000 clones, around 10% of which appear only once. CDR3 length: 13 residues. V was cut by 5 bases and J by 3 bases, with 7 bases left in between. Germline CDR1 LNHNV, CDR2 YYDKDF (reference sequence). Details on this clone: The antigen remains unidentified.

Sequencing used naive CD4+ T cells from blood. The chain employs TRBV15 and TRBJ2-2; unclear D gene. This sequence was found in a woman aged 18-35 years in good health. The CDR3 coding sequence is TGTGCCACCAGCGCACCCCACACCGGGGAGCTGTTTTTT. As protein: CATSAPHTGELFF. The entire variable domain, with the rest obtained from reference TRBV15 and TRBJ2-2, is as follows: DAMVIQNPRYQVTQFGKPVTLSCSQTLNHNVMYWYQQKSSQAPKLLFHYYDKDFNNEADTPDNFQSRRPNTSFCFLDIRSPGLGDTAMYLCATSAPHTGELFFGEGSRLTVL.